The entry below gives a single TCR beta chain sequence along with its context. Its target is not known. TCRdb fed the reads into MiXCR, producing one record per CDR3 protein. Among 800,000 to 950,000 distinct CDR3 sequences listed, about 33% were seen once. The sample comes from a study of T cell repertoires in cytomegalovirus infection. Study-wide context: Matching HLA type and CMV infection were both indicated by public TCR beta signatures. Findings and caveats of the study: Clonotype analysis showed dominance of the ex vivo response by HLA-C-restricted CMV-specific TCR beta clonotypes. The cumulative frequency of public TCR beta families distinguished individuals who carried CMV together with the relevant HLA.

The CDR3 loop spans 13 amino acids. V dropped 0 bases and J dropped 9 bases, with 9 bases sitting between them. The germline V gene encodes CDR1 SGHVS and CDR2 FNYEAQ. The V gene is TRBV7-6, the J gene TRBJ2-1; D remains unclear. This receptor was obtained from a human donor in good health (CMV status not recorded). Some clones in this sample may be carry-over from other donors' samples. This specimen consisted of cultured CD8+ T cells from PBMCs, obtained from culture after CMV antigen stimulation. The CDR3 bases are TGTGCCAGCAGCTTAGCGTTGGAGACTGAGCAGTTCTTC. This sequence encodes CASSLALETEQFF.